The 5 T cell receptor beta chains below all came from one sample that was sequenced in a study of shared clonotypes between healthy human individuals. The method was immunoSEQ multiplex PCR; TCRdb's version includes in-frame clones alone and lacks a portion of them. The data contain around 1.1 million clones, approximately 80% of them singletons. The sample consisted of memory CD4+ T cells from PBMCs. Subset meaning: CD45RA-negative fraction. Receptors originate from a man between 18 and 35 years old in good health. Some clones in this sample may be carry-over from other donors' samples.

CDR3 nucleotide sequence: TGCGCCAGCAGCTCGTCCCCCCCTCAAGAGACCCAGTACTTC. This codes for CASSSSPPQETQYF. This rearrangement joins TRBV5-1 to TRBJ2-5; D ambiguous. The CDR3 spans 14 residues. Trimming took 3 bases from V and 2 from J, leaving 11 bases between them. Germline loops: CDR1 SGHRS, CDR2 YFSETQ.

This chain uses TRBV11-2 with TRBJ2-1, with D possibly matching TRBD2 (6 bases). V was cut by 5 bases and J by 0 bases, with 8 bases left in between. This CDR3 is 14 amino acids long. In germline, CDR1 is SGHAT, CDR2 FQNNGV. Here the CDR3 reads CASSISGSYNEQFF. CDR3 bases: TGTGCCAGCAGCATTAGCGGCTCCTACAATGAGCAGTTCTTC.

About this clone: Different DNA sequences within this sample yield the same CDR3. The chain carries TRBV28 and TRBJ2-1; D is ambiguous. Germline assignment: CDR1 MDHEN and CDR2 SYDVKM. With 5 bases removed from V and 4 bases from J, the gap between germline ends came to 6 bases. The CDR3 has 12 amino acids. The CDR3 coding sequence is TGTGCCAGCAGTGGACGGTACAATGAGCAGTTCTTC. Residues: CASSGRYNEQFF.

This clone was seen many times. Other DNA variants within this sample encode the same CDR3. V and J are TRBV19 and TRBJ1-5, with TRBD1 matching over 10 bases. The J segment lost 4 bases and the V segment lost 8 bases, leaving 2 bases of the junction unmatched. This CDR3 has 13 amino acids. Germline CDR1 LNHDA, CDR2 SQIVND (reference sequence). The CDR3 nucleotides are TGTGCCAGTGAGGACAGGGGGAATCAGCCCCAGCATTTT. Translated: CASEDRGNQPQHF.

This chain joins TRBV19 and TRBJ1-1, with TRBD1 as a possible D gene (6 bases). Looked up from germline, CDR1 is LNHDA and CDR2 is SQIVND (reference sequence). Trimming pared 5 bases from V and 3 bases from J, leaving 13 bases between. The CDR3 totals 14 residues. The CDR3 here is CASSRRGGYTEAFF. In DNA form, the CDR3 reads TGTGCCAGTAGTCGAAGGGGGGGCTACACTGAAGCTTTCTTT.